Reported below is one TCR beta chain. Its target is not known. The sample is drawn from a study of cytomegalovirus exposure and HLA in healthy donors. Study-level information: Out of several hundred genotyped donors, about 80% belonged to the Caucasian-associated ancestry cluster.

All donors participated as healthy donors of bone marrow. PCR used 60 Vbeta primers and 13 Jbeta primers. Profiled with immunoSEQ multiplex PCR; TCRdb holds only in-frame clones, not every one. The data contain some 130,000 clones, approximately 80% of them singletons. Study-wide results and caveats: Earlier findings revealed that most TCR beta V segments proved productive either about 90% or about 30% of the time. Reports state that TCR beta sequences accurately predicted most subjects' HLA-A and HLA-B alleles.

The CDR3 totals 16 residues. With 5 bases clipped from V and 6 bases from J, the junction kept 12 bases outside the gene matches. Germline assignment: CDR1 LNHDA and CDR2 SQIVND (reference sequence). V is TRBV19 and J is TRBJ2-5; 10 bases are shared with TRBD2. What was sequenced was PBMCs. The sequence was obtained from a man aged 25 to 45 in good health and CMV-seronegative. The CDR3 protein is CASSGTGTSAFQTQYF. The CDR3 bases are TGTGCCAGTAGTGGCACCGGGACTAGCGCTTTTCAGACCCAGTACTTC.